The source of this T cell receptor (beta chain) is a study of T-cell reconstitution after alpha-beta-depleted transplantation in children. Researchers prepared the TCRbeta library using unique molecular identifiers, the study reports. TCRdb re-called the PCR reads through MiXCR, storing one row per CDR3 protein. The sample shows 450,000 to 700,000 distinct CDR3 sequences, 27% of them seen only once. Study-level points and caveats: Expanded graft clones, several hundred of them, were reportedly the source of alpha-beta T cells about two months after transplant. T-cell counts and diversity at one year following transplant were attributed mainly to newly produced T cells. After transplant, high TCRbeta diversity at day 60 in some patients arose from surviving recipient T cells and thymic progenitors.

In this sample, this clonotype turned up once. Its specificity is unknown. The V end lost 5 bases, the J end lost 0 bases, and 4 bases lay between the germline ends. The germline CDR1 and CDR2 sequences are DFQATT and SNEGSKA (reference sequence). The CDR3 loop spans 11 amino acids. This clonotype originated in a boy younger than two with Wiskott-Aldrich syndrome, due to receive a stem cell transplant. The chain has TRBV20-1 and TRBJ1-1; D is undetermined. The sample consisted of PBMCs, taken before TCRalphabeta/CD19-depleted stem cell transplant. In nucleotides, the CDR3 is TGCAGTGCTTACATGAACACTGAAGCTTTCTTT. Translating it yields CSAYMNTEAFF.